Listed here are 24 T cell receptor beta chains from one sample, sequenced in a study of blood T cell repertoires in COVID-19. Using immunoSEQ multiplex PCR, the repertoire was profiled, and TCRdb retains in-frame clones only, with some absent. The sample lists approximately 290,000 clones; about 88% were seen once. The sequencing input was peripheral blood. The receptors were sampled from a woman aged 55-69 years with acute or convalescent COVID-19.

The V and J genes are TRBV7-2 and TRBJ1-5; no clear D. Germline-derived CDR1 and CDR2 are SGHTA and FQGNSA. Trimming took off 0 bases at V and 3 bases at J, with 6 bases between the two ends. CDR3 size: 14 residues. The CDR3, as DNA: TGTGCCAGCAGCTTAGCCCAGTACAATCAGCCCCAGCATTTT. Encoded protein: CASSLAQYNQPQHF. Filled out from reference TRBV7-2 and TRBJ1-5, the complete variable domain reads GAGVSQSPSNKVTEKGKDVELRCDPISGHTALYWYRQSLGQGLEFLIYFQGNSAPDKSGLPSDRFSAERTGGSVSTLTIQRTQQEDSAVYLCASSLAQYNQPQHFGDGTRLSIL.

This clone was recorded only once. The genes are TRBV6-1 and TRBJ1-2, with a weak D call TRBD1 (6 bases). The V end lost 0 bases, the J end lost 4 bases, and 6 bases lay between the germline ends. The V gene's germline CDR1 is MNHNS and CDR2 SASEGT. The CDR3 length is 13 residues. The CDR3 DNA sequence: TGTGCCAGCAGTGAAGCAGGGGGCTATGGCTACACCTTC. Translating it yields CASSEAGGYGYTF.

This clone was counted only a few times. The V call is TRBV24-1, the J call TRBJ2-1; a weak D match, TRBD2 (6 bases). The CDR3 sequence is 13 residues long. V lost 7 bases and J 5 bases, leaving 11 bases between the germline ends. Germline loops: CDR1 KGHDR, CDR2 SFDVKD. The CDR3 DNA reads TGTGCCACCAGCACTCTAGCGAACAATGAGCAGTTCTTC. It codes for CATSTLANNEQFF.

The chain employs TRBV30 and TRBJ2-3; D possibly corresponds to TRBD2 (5 bases). CDR1 is GTSNPN, CDR2 SVGIG, per germline (reference sequence). The CDR3 covers 15 residues. The V and J ends lost 3 bases and 4 bases respectively, with 17 bases between them. CDR3 in amino acids: CAWRPGLGGADTQYF. The CDR3 DNA reads as TGTGCCTGGAGGCCCGGACTGGGTGGCGCAGATACGCAGTATTTT.

The chain has TRBV27 and TRBJ2-3; D remains ambiguous. This CDR3 is built from 13 residues. V shed 4 bases and J shed 5 bases, with 10 bases lying between them. CDR1 is MNHEY, CDR2 SMNVEV, per germline (reference sequence). The CDR3 loop reads CASSSYVIDTQYF. The CDR3 nucleotides are TGTGCCAGCAGTTCCTATGTGATAGATACGCAGTATTTT.

The chain combines TRBV28 with TRBJ1-3; a possible D gene is TRBD1 (6 bases). The CDR3 runs to 14 residues. V was pared by 4 bases and J by 2 bases, with 9 bases between. The germline CDR1 and CDR2 sequences are MDHEN and SYDVKM. The CDR3 nucleotides read TGTGCCAGCAGTTCCAGGGGAACTGGAAACACCATATATTTT. This codes for CASSSRGTGNTIYF.

This sequence joins TRBV5-1 and TRBJ1-2; weak D call: TRBD1 (5 bases). The CDR3 has 15 amino acids. V was shortened by 3 bases and J by 1 base, with 13 bases between the two germline ends. The germline V gene has CDR1 SGHRS and CDR2 YFSETQ. The CDR3 coding sequence is TGCGCCAGCAGCTCTAGGGGCAGAGTTAACTATGGCTACACCTTC. Its protein product is CASSSRGRVNYGYTF.

The chain has TRBV5-4 and TRBJ2-5; 9 bases match TRBD2. V was clipped by 0 bases and J by 3 bases; unmatched bases: 9. From germline, CDR1 is SGHNT and CDR2 YYREEE (reference sequence). This CDR3 region has 17 residues. The CDR3 loop reads CASSLASRGGRKETQYF. The DNA for the CDR3 is TGTGCCAGCAGCTTGGCCTCGCGGGGGGGAAGGAAAGAGACCCAGTACTTC.

V is TRBV3-1 (or the pseudogene TRBV3-2) and J is TRBJ2-7, with TRBD2 matching 7 bases. The CDR3 covers 16 residues. V dropped 3 bases and J dropped 5; count of bases not matched to a gene: 13. Looked up from germline, CDR1 is LGHDT and CDR2 is YNNKEL (reference sequence). The DNA of the CDR3 is TGTGCCAGCAGCCACCCGAGCGGGAAATCGACAGACGAGCAGTACTTC. It encodes CASSHPSGKSTDEQYF.

This clone was seen a single time. V usage is TRBV28 and J usage is TRBJ1-2, with D unclear. This CDR3 has 12 amino acids. Looked up from germline, CDR1 is MDHEN and CDR2 is SYDVKM. Trimming cost V 6 bases and J 5 bases, with 10 bases left between them. The CDR3 region has the DNA TGTGCCAGCAGCTCACCGACATATGGCTACACCTTC. This encodes CASSSPTYGYTF.

The V gene is TRBV7-2, the J gene TRBJ1-2; D might be TRBD1 (5 bases). The CDR3 runs to 16 residues. Germline CDR1 and CDR2: SGHTA and FQGNSA. Deletions cut 3 bases from V and 0 bases from J, with 14 bases between. The CDR3 DNA reads TGTGCCAGCAGCTTCGGCGACAGCGCCGCTAACTATGGCTACACCTTC. It translates to CASSFGDSAANYGYTF.

V usage is TRBV7-7 and J usage is TRBJ2-3; 8 nucleotides agree with TRBD1. Trimming took 5 bases from V and 4 from J; bases not matched to a gene: 5. This CDR3 has 14 amino acids. Per the germline V gene, CDR1 is SSHAT and CDR2 is FNYEAQ (reference sequence). CDR3 residues: CASSPGQGPDTQYF. In DNA, the CDR3 is TGTGCCAGCAGCCCCGGACAGGGTCCAGATACGCAGTATTTT.

The chain is built from TRBV19 and TRBJ1-1, with 11 bases fitting TRBD1. The germline V gene has CDR1 LNHDA and CDR2 SQIVND (reference sequence). V shed 5 bases and J 0 bases; nucleotides not matched to a gene: 5. The CDR3 loop spans 16 amino acids. The CDR3 bases are TGTGCCAGTAGTCGAAGGGACAGGGGGATGAACACTGAAGCTTTCTTT. Translation: CASSRRDRGMNTEAFF. The whole variable domain, remainder taken from reference TRBV19 and TRBJ1-1, is DGGITQSPKYLFRKEGQNVTLSCEQNLNHDAMYWYRQDPGQGLRLIYYSQIVNDFQKGDIAEGYSVSREKKESFPLTVTSAQKNPTAFYLCASSRRDRGMNTEAFFGQGTRLTVV.

J is TRBJ2-3 and V is TRBV27; 8 nucleotides agree with TRBD2. There are 16 residues in the CDR3. Germline values: CDR1 MNHEY, CDR2 SMNVEV (reference sequence). The V segment lost 6 bases and the J segment 2 bases; nucleotides outside the gene matches: 10. Here the CDR3 DNA reads TGTGCCAGCAGCCCCCTCAGCGGGGGCACCACAGATACGCAGTATTTT. Protein: CASSPLSGGTTDTQYF.

This rearrangement joins TRBV9 to TRBJ2-1, with a tentative D call TRBD1 (5 bases). The CDR3 consists of 15 residues. Germline V gene sequence: CDR1 SGDLS, CDR2 YYNGEE. V lost 0 bases, J lost 9 bases, and 16 bases lay in between. CDR3 amino acids: CASSVEAIIQGEQFF. The CDR3 coding sequence is TGTGCCAGCAGCGTAGAGGCTATCATCCAGGGTGAGCAGTTCTTC.

This chain connects TRBV10-3 to TRBJ2-2; D is possibly TRBD2 (5 bases). This CDR3 spans 14 amino acids. Germline CDR1 is ENHRY and CDR2 is SYGVKD. V was cut by 2 bases and J by 7 bases, with 11 bases left in between. CDR3 protein: CAISEASRGGELFF. The CDR3 nucleotides read TGTGCCATCAGTGAGGCTAGCCGGGGCGGGGAGCTGTTTTTT.

The chain employs TRBV5-1 and TRBJ2-1, with TRBD2 matching over 15 bases. The V segment lost 3 bases and the J segment 5 bases; nucleotides outside the gene matches: 12. The CDR3 has 19 residues. Germline V gene data show CDR1 as SGHRS and CDR2 as YFSETQ. Here the CDR3 reads CASSWPAGTSGRLDNEQFF. In nucleotides, the CDR3 is TGCGCCAGCAGCTGGCCCGCCGGGACTAGCGGGAGGCTTGACAATGAGCAGTTCTTC. Variable domain in full (rest from reference TRBV5-1 and TRBJ2-1): KAGVTQTPRYLIKTRGQQVTLSCSPISGHRSVSWYQQTPGQGLQFLFEYFSETQRNKGNFPGRFSGRQFSNSRSEMNVSTLELGDSALYLCASSWPAGTSGRLDNEQFFGPGTRLTVL.

The chain couples TRBV6-4 to TRBJ2-1; 9 nucleotides align to TRBD2. J was trimmed by 4 bases and V by 2 bases; bases with no gene match: 3. The germline V gene has CDR1 MRHNA and CDR2 SNTAGT. This CDR3 has 15 residues. CDR3 DNA sequence: TGTGCCAGCAGTGACCAGGCGGGAGGGTACAATGAGCAGTTCTTC. Amino acid sequence: CASSDQAGGYNEQFF.

V and J are TRBV18 and TRBJ2-7; D not resolved. The germline V gene encodes CDR1 KGHSH and CDR2 LQKENI. This CDR3 is built from 12 residues. With 5 bases removed from V and 5 bases from J, the gap between germline ends came to 10 bases. The CDR3 is CASSVQWDEQYF. CDR3 in DNA: TGTGCCAGCTCAGTACAGTGGGACGAGCAGTACTTC.

V usage is TRBV7-3 and J usage is TRBJ2-1, with TRBD2 identical over 13 bases. Germline V gene lookup returns CDR1 SGHTA and CDR2 FQGTGA. Trimming removed 5 bases from V and 7 bases from J; junction bases left unmatched: 8. The CDR3 spans 16 residues. CDR3 protein: CASSRPGTSGVNEQFF. The CDR3 coding sequence is TGTGCCAGCAGCCGACCAGGGACTAGCGGGGTGAATGAGCAGTTCTTC.

V gene TRBV6-5 combines with J gene TRBJ1-2; TRBD1 matches 7 bases. The CDR3 is 13 residues long. V gave up 8 bases and J gave up 7 bases; unmatched junction bases: 10. The germline V gene has CDR1 MNHEY and CDR2 SVGAGI. The CDR3 protein is CASSPTGLGGYTF. The CDR3 nucleotides read TGTGCCAGCTCGCCGACAGGGTTGGGTGGCTACACCTTC.

This chain links TRBV27 with TRBJ2-7; 9 bases line up with TRBD2. The CDR3 is 14 amino acids. V lost 6 bases to trimming and J lost 2 bases; unmatched junction nucleotides: 5. Germline loops: CDR1 MNHEY, CDR2 SMNVEV (reference sequence). The CDR3 here is CASRLGLAPYEQYF. The DNA for the CDR3 is TGTGCCAGCAGATTGGGACTAGCCCCCTACGAGCAGTACTTC.

This chain uses TRBV2 with TRBJ1-5; D may be TRBD1 (5 bases). This CDR3 is built from 16 residues. V gave up 0 bases and J gave up 5 bases, with 14 bases separating them. Looked up from germline, CDR1 is SNHLY and CDR2 is FYNNEI. CDR3 sequence (DNA): TGTGCCAGCAGTGAAGCCCCGGACACTCAATATCAGCCCCAGCATTTT. Translating gives CASSEAPDTQYQPQHF.

This chain joins TRBV28 and TRBJ1-5; D remains ambiguous. The CDR3 consists of 14 residues. Germline values: CDR1 MDHEN, CDR2 SYDVKM. Trimming took off 8 bases at V and 0 bases at J, with 11 bases between the two ends. Here the CDR3 reads CASSESYSNQPQHF. CDR3 sequence (DNA): TGTGCCAGCTCGGAGTCATATAGCAATCAGCCCCAGCATTTT.